The present TCR beta chain was sequenced within a study of radiotherapy plus CTLA-4 blockade in lung cancer. Study background: Disease control was achieved by roughly 32% of patients, and objective responses by 15% to 20%.

The protocol was immunoSEQ multiplex PCR, while the TCRdb copy is restricted to in-frame clones and leaves out a portion. The sample has about 110,000 clones; 70% to 85% are singletons. CDR3 length: 14 residues. In germline, CDR1 is SGDLS, CDR2 YYNGEE. V dropped 2 bases and J dropped 9; count of bases not matched to a gene: 6. General observations from the study: Expansion in blood of tumor-derived TCR clones was seen after radiotherapy plus ipilimumab. Among reported predictors of response, early blood T cell clone dynamics with interferon-beta performed best.

Notes on this clone: Its antigen is not known.

Ipilimumab CTLA-4 blockade and focal radiation were given to patients with chemo-refractory metastatic non-small-cell lung cancer. The chain combines TRBV9 with TRBJ2-7; 12 positions agree with TRBD1. This material consisted of peripheral blood, taken from a patient treated with radiotherapy plus ipilimumab. The clonotype originates from a human donor with non-small cell lung cancer that progressed on radiotherapy plus ipilimumab. Some clones in this sample may be carry-over from other donors' samples. The CDR3 DNA reads as TGTGCCAGCAGCGTGACCGGGACAGGGGGCTTGCAGTACTTC. Translated, it gives CASSVTGTGGLQYF.